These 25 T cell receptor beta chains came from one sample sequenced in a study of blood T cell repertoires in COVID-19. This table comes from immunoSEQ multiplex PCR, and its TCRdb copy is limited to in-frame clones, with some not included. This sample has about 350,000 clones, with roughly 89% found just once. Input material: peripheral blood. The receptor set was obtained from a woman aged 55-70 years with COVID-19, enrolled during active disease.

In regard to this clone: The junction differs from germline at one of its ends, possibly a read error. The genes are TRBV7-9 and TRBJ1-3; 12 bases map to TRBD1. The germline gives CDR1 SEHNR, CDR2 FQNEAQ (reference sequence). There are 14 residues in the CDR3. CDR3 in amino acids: CASSLRDRGQGVDF. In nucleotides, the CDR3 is TGTGCCAGCAGCTTACGGGACAGGGGGCAGGGAGTGGATTTT.

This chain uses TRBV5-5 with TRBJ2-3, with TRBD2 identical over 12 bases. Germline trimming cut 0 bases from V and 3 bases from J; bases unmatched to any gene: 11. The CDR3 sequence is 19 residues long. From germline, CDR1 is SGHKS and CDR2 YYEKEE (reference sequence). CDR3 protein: CASSLGRASGGAGTDTQYF. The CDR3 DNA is TGTGCCAGCAGCTTGGGGCGGGCTAGCGGGGGGGCTGGTACAGATACGCAGTATTTT.

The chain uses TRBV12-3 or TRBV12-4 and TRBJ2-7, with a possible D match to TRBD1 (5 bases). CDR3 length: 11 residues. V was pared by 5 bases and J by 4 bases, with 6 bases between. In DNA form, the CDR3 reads TGTGCCAGCAGTCACAGGTACGAGCAGTACTTC. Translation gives CASSHRYEQYF.

The CDR3 is CASSYWSGGAYEQYF. CDR3 DNA: TGTGCCAGCAGTTACTGGAGCGGGGGGGCCTACGAGCAGTACTTC. This chain connects TRBV6-2 or TRBV6-3 to TRBJ2-7; 10 bases are a match to TRBD2. Per germline, CDR1 MNHEY and CDR2 SVGEGT. This CDR3 is built from 15 residues. Trimming cost V 1 base and J 2 bases; bases outside gene matches: 2.

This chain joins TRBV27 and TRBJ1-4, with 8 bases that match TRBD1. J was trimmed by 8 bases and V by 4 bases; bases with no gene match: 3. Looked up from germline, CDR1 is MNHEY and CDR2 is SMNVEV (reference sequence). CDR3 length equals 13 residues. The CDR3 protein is CASSWAGGEKLFF. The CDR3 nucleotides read TGTGCCAGCAGTTGGGCAGGGGGCGAAAAACTGTTTTTT.

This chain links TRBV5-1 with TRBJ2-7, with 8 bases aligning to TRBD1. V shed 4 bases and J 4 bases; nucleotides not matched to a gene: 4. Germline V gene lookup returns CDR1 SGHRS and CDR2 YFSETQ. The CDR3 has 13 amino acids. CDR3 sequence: CASSTTGAYEQYF. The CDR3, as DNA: TGCGCCAGCAGCACGACAGGGGCGTACGAGCAGTACTTC.

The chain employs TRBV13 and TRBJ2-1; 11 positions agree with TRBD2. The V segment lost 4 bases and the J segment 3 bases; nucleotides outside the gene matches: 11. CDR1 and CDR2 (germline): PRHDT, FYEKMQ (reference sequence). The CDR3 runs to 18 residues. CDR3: CASSSPPVAGGIYNEQFF. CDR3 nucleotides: TGTGCCAGCAGCTCCCCCCCAGTAGCGGGGGGGATCTACAATGAGCAGTTCTTC.

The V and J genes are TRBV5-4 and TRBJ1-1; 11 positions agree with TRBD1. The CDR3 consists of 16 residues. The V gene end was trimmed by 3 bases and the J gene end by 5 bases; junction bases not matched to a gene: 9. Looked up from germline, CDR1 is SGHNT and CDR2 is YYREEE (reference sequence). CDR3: CASSSPGQGAITEAFF. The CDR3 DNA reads TGTGCCAGCAGCTCCCCAGGACAGGGGGCGATAACTGAAGCTTTCTTT.

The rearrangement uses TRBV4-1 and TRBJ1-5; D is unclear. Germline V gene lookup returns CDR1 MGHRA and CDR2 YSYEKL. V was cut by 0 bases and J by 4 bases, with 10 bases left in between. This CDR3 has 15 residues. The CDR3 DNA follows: TGCGCCAGCAGCCAAGAAGAAGGGAGGAATCAGCCCCAGCATTTT. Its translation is CASSQEEGRNQPQHF.

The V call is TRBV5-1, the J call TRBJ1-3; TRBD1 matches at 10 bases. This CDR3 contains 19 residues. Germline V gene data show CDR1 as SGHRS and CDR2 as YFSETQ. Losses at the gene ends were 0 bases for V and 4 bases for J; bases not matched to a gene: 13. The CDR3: CASSLGPRQTGGEGNTIYF. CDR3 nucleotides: TGCGCCAGCAGCTTGGGTCCCCGTCAGACAGGGGGCGAGGGAAACACCATATATTTT.

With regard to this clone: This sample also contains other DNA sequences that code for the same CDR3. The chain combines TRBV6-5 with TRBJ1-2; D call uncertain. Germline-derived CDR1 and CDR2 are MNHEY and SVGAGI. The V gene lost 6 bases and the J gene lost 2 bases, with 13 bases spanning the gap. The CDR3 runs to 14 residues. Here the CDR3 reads CASSYRGLNYGYTF. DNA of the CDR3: TGTGCCAGCAGCTACCGAGGCTTGAACTATGGCTACACCTTC.

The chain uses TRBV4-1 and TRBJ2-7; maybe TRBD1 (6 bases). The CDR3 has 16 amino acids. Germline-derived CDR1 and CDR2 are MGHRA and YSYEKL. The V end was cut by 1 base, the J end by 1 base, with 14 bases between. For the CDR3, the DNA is TGCGCCAGCAGCCAAGCTCATAGACAGGAGTCCTACGAGCAGTACTTC. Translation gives CASSQAHRQESYEQYF.

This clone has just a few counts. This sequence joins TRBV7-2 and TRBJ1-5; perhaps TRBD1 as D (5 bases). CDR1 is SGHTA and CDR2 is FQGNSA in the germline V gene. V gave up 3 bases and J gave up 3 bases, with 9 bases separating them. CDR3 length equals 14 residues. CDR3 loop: CASSFQGPNQPQHF. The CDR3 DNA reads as TGTGCCAGCAGCTTTCAGGGCCCCAATCAGCCCCAGCATTTT.

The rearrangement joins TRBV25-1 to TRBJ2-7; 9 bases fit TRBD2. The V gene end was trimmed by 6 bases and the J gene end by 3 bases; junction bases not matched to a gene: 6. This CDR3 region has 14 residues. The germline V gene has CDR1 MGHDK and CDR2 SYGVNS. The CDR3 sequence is CASSQSGGYYEQYF. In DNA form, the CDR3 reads TGTGCCAGCAGCCAAAGCGGGGGGTACTACGAGCAGTACTTC.

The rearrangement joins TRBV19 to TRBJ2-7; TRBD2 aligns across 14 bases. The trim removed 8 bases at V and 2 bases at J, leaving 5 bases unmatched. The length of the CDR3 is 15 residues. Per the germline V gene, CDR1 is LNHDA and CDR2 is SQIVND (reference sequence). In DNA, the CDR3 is TGTGCCAGTGTAGGACTAGCGGGGGGAACCTACGAGCAGTACTTC. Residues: CASVGLAGGTYEQYF.

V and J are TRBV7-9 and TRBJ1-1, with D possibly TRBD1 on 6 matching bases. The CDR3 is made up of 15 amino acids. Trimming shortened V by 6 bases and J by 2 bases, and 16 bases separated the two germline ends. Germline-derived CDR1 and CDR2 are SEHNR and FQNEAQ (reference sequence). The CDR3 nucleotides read TGTGCCAGCAGGATGGAGACAGGAAGAAACACTGAAGCTTTCTTT. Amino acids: CASRMETGRNTEAFF.

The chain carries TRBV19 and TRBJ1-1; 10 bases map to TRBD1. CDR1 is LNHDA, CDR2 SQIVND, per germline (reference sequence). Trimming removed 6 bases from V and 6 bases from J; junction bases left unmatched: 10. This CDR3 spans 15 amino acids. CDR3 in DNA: TGTGCCAGTAGATCCTTGGACAGGGGGTTCGCTGAAGCTTTCTTT. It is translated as CASRSLDRGFAEAFF.

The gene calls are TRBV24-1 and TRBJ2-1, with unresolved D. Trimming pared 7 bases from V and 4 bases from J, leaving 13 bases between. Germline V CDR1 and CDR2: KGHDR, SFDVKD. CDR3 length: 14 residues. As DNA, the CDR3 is TGTGCCACCAGGGCCAGTCCCCCTTACAATGAGCAGTTCTTC. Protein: CATRASPPYNEQFF.

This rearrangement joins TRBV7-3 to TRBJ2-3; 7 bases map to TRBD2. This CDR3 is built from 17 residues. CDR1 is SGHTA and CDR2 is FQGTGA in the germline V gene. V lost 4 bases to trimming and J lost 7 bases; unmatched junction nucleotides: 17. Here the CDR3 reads CASSSPPRSGDSNTQYF. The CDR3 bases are TGTGCCAGCAGCTCCCCCCCTCGAAGCGGGGACTCAAATACGCAGTATTTT.

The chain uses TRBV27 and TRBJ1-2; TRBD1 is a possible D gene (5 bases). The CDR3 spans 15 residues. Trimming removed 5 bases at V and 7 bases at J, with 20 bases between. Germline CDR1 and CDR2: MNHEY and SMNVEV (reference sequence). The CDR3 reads CASSPGGIRLGGYTF. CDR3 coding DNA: TGTGCCAGCAGTCCGGGGGGGATTAGGTTGGGTGGCTACACCTTC.

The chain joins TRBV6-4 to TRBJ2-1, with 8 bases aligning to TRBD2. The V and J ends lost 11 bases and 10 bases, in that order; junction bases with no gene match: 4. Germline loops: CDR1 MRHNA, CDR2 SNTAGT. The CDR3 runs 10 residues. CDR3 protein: CAHGGGEQFF. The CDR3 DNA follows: TGTGCCCACGGGGGGGGCGAGCAGTTCTTC.

CDR3 sequence: CASSGGTGGAYGYTF. CDR3 coding DNA: TGTGCCAGCAGCGGGGGGACAGGGGGCGCTTATGGCTACACCTTC. The chain combines TRBV5-4 with TRBJ1-2; 12 bases are a match to TRBD1. CDR1 and CDR2 (germline): SGHNT, YYREEE (reference sequence). V trimming: 4 bases; J trimming: 5 bases; junction bases outside the gene matches: 6. The length of the CDR3 is 15 residues.

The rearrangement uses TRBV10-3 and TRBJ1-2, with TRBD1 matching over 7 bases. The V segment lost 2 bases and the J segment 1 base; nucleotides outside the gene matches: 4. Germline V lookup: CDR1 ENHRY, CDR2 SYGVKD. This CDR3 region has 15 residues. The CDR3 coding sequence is TGTGCCATCAGTGAGAAAGGGACAGTTAACTATGGCTACACCTTC. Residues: CAISEKGTVNYGYTF.

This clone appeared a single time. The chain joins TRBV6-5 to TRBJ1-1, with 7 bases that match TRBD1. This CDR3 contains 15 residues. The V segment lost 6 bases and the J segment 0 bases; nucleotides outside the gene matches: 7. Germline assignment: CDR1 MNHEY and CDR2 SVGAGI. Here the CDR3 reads CASSDRVYMNTEAFF. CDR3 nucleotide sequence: TGTGCCAGCAGCGACAGGGTATACATGAACACTGAAGCTTTCTTT.

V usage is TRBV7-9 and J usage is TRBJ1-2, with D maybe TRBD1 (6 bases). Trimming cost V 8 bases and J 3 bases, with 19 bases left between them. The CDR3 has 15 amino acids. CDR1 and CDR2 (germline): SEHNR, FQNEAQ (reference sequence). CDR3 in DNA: TGTGCCAGCCAGGGCAGGGGTTTGTTAGACTATGGCTACACCTTC. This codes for CASQGRGLLDYGYTF. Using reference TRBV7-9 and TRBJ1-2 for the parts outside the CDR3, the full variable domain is DTGVSQNPRHKITKRGQNVTFRCDPISEHNRLYWYRQTLGQGPEFLTYFQNEAQLEKSRLLSDRFSAERPKGSFSTLEIQRTEQGDSAMYLCASQGRGLLDYGYTFGSGTRLTVV.